The sequence of this TCR beta chain was determined in a study of blood T cell repertoires in COVID-19. Germline CDR1 KGHSH, CDR2 LQKENI. The length of the CDR3 is 15 residues. The V segment lost 0 bases and the J segment 7 bases; nucleotides outside the gene matches: 4. This table comes from immunoSEQ multiplex PCR, and its TCRdb copy is limited to in-frame clones, with some not included. The table lists about 220,000 clones, 85% of them singletons. The sequenced sample consisted of peripheral blood. J is TRBJ2-1 and V is TRBV18; 9 nucleotides line up with TRBD1. The source is a man aged 50 or older who had recovered from COVID-19. CDR3 sequence reads: CASSPPGQGRNEQFF. CDR3 coding DNA: TGTGCCAGCTCACCACCGGGACAGGGACGGAATGAGCAGTTCTTC.